Below are 12 T cell receptor beta chains sequenced from a single sample in a study of blood T cell repertoires in COVID-19. Profiled with immunoSEQ multiplex PCR; TCRdb holds only in-frame clones, not every one. The repertoire holds some 30,000 clones, roughly nine tenths seen once, with roughly 28% in the top ten. The sequenced sample was peripheral blood. The source of these receptors is an elderly man with acute or convalescent COVID-19.

This sequence joins TRBV10-3 and TRBJ2-1; 9 bases map to TRBD2. Germline lookup yields CDR1 ENHRY and CDR2 SYGVKD. This CDR3 contains 15 residues. The junction had 4 bases not matched to a gene; V was cut back by 3 bases and J by 4 bases. The CDR3 protein is CAISEVAGDYNEQFF. Written as DNA, the CDR3 is TGTGCCATCAGTGAAGTAGCGGGAGATTACAATGAGCAGTTCTTC.

The rearrangement links TRBV20-1 to TRBJ2-3; D not resolved. V lost 3 bases and J 0 bases, leaving 4 bases between the germline ends. This CDR3 is 12 amino acids long. The germline gives CDR1 DFQATT, CDR2 SNEGSKA (reference sequence). CDR3 protein: CSASYSTDTQYF. The CDR3 nucleotides are TGCAGTGCTAGTTATAGCACAGATACGCAGTATTTT.

V usage is TRBV7-2 and J usage is TRBJ2-2; tentative D call: TRBD1 (6 bases). Germline lookup yields CDR1 SGHTA and CDR2 FQGNSA. The CDR3 has 15 amino acids. V gave up 5 bases and J gave up 3 bases, with 13 bases separating them. CDR3 protein: CASSPTGFHTGELFF. CDR3 nucleotides: TGTGCCAGCAGCCCAACAGGGTTTCACACCGGGGAGCTGTTTTTT.

In this sample, this clone turned up once. V is TRBV10-3 and J is TRBJ2-7; 7 bases fit TRBD1. V lost 6 bases to trimming and J lost 6 bases; unmatched junction nucleotides: 5. From germline, CDR1 is ENHRY and CDR2 SYGVKD. The length of the CDR3 is 12 residues. This chain's CDR3 is CAIRTTGAEQYF. In DNA form, the CDR3 reads TGTGCCATCAGGACCACAGGGGCCGAGCAGTACTTC.

This chain uses TRBV4-1 with TRBJ2-1; unclear D gene. Deletions cut 0 bases from V and 2 bases from J, with 11 bases between. This CDR3 spans 16 amino acids. In germline, CDR1 is MGHRA, CDR2 YSYEKL. The CDR3 DNA reads as TGCGCCAGCAGCCAAGAGTGGGCGAACCCCTACAATGAGCAGTTCTTC. Its protein is CASSQEWANPYNEQFF.

V usage is TRBV6-5 and J usage is TRBJ1-5; D is undetermined. Germline values: CDR1 MNHEY, CDR2 SVGAGI. V gave up 6 bases and J gave up 5 bases, with 11 bases separating them. The CDR3 runs to 13 residues. The chain's CDR3 is CASRAPLDQPQHF. The CDR3 coding sequence is TGTGCCAGCAGAGCACCTCTCGATCAGCCCCAGCATTTT.

The genes are TRBV6-6 and TRBJ2-7, with TRBD1 identical over 8 bases. CDR1 and CDR2 from the germline V gene are MNHNY and SVGAGI (reference sequence). CDR3 size: 15 residues. J gave up 2 bases and V 6 bases, and 9 bases lay outside the gene matches. The chain's CDR3 is CASRPTGVGTYEQYF. Written as DNA, the CDR3 is TGTGCCAGCAGGCCGACAGGGGTGGGAACCTACGAGCAGTACTTC.

The chain carries TRBV12-3 or TRBV12-4 and TRBJ2-2, with D hard to call. Trimming cost V 3 bases and J 8 bases, with 7 bases left between them. CDR3 length: 12 residues. The CDR3 DNA is TGTGCCAGCAGTTTGGCAGCGGGGGAGCTGTTTTTT. Encoded protein: CASSLAAGELFF.

As regards this clone: A junction boundary mismatches the germline segment, possibly from a read error. The chain joins TRBV4-2 to TRBJ2-1, with 9 bases matching TRBD2. CDR3 length: 18 amino acids. Germline CDR1 reads LGHNA; CDR2 reads YNFKEQ. The CDR3 loop reads CASSQEFRISGSYHEQFF. CDR3 DNA: TGTGCCAGCAGCCAAGAGTTCCGGATTAGCGGGAGCTACCATGAGCAGTTCTTC.

This sequence joins TRBV24-1 and TRBJ2-2, with no clear D. The germline CDR1 and CDR2 sequences are KGHDR and SFDVKD. V lost 1 base to trimming and J lost 3 bases, with 8 bases between them. The CDR3 is made up of 15 amino acids. In DNA, the CDR3 is TGTGCCACCAGTGATTTCTCACTCGACACCGGGGAGCTGTTTTTT. Protein: CATSDFSLDTGELFF.

The J gene is TRBJ1-6, the V gene TRBV11-3; D might be TRBD1 (5 bases). Germline V gene data show CDR1 as SGHNT and CDR2 as YENEEA. V was trimmed by 2 bases and J by 10 bases, leaving 15 bases between them. The CDR3 consists of 15 residues. CDR3 protein: CASSLRPQGGSPLHF. The CDR3 DNA reads TGTGCCAGCAGCTTACGGCCCCAGGGCGGCTCACCCCTCCACTTT.

The CDR3 DNA reads as TGTGCCAGCAGTTTGTCGGGCTCCTACAATGAGCAGTTCTTC. Encoded protein: CASSLSGSYNEQFF. The rearrangement uses TRBV6-2 or TRBV6-3 and TRBJ2-1; no clear D gene. In germline, CDR1 is MNHEY, CDR2 SVGEGT. The CDR3 has 14 residues. Trimming cost V 4 bases and J 0 bases, with 7 bases left between them.